The 14 T cell receptor beta chains below come from one sample, sequenced in a study of cytomegalovirus exposure and HLA in healthy donors. Only in-frame clones appear in the TCRdb table, and some are missing; sequencing was by immunoSEQ multiplex PCR. Here the sample spans around 140,000 clones, about 94% being singletons. Sample: PBMCs. All receptors derive from a man aged 18 to 29 in good health and CMV-seropositive.

This clone was recorded only once. The chain links TRBV6-1 to TRBJ1-5; 7 bases align to TRBD1. Trimming took 8 bases from V and 0 from J; bases not matched to a gene: 7. The germline V gene has CDR1 MNHNS and CDR2 SASEGT. This CDR3 has 15 residues. The CDR3 region has the DNA TGTGCCAGCCAGGACAGGACCTATAGCAATCAGCCCCAGCATTTT. This translates into CASQDRTYSNQPQHF.

This chain uses TRBV25-1 with TRBJ1-1, with 8 bases lining up with TRBD1. Germline CDR1 is MGHDK and CDR2 is SYGVNS. With V trimmed by 5 bases and J by 4 bases, 3 bases remained unmatched. The CDR3 is 13 amino acids. CDR3 nucleotides: TGTGCCAGCAGTCAGGGGGCGCGCACTGAAGCTTTCTTT. It translates to CASSQGARTEAFF.

Only one count was recorded for this clone. The rearrangement uses TRBV6-6 and TRBJ1-1; TRBD1 might be the D (5 bases). Trimming removed 2 bases from V and 1 base from J, with 8 bases in between. CDR1 is MNHNY and CDR2 is SVGAGI in the germline V gene (reference sequence). CDR3 length equals 14 residues. CDR3 sequence reads: CASSYTGQNTEAFF. Written as DNA, the CDR3 is TGTGCCAGCAGTTACACAGGTCAGAACACTGAAGCTTTCTTT.

The chain couples TRBV5-6 to TRBJ2-5; D remains ambiguous. The ends were cut back, 0 bases at V and 4 bases at J, with 10 bases in the middle. The CDR3 runs to 14 residues. Looked up from germline, CDR1 is SGHDT and CDR2 is YYEEEE. The CDR3 sequence is CASSLGSAVETQYF. The CDR3 DNA is TGTGCCAGCAGCTTGGGGTCGGCGGTAGAGACCCAGTACTTC.

This rearrangement joins TRBV25-1 to TRBJ1-1; 11 bases match TRBD1. The germline CDR1 and CDR2 sequences are MGHDK and SYGVNS. This CDR3 has 15 amino acids. The V segment lost 1 base and the J segment 6 bases; nucleotides outside the gene matches: 4. CDR3 amino acids: CASSEWTDRGPEAFF. CDR3 sequence (DNA): TGTGCCAGCAGTGAATGGACGGACAGGGGGCCTGAAGCTTTCTTT.

This clone was picked up one time. V and J are TRBV5-4 and TRBJ1-1; TRBD1 matches 9 bases. The length of the CDR3 is 16 residues. Germline CDR1 reads SGHNT; CDR2 reads YYREEE (reference sequence). The trim removed 3 bases at V and 2 bases at J, leaving 8 bases unmatched. The CDR3: CASSWTTGGDNTEAFF. The CDR3 region has the DNA TGTGCCAGCAGCTGGACAACAGGGGGCGATAACACTGAAGCTTTCTTT.

This clone was seen once. The genes are TRBV4-1 and TRBJ2-4; the match to TRBD1 covers 7 bases. V lost 1 base, J lost 2 bases, and 8 bases stayed unmatched. The CDR3 is 17 residues long. CDR1 and CDR2 (germline): MGHRA, YSYEKL. CDR3 residues: CASSQAPGTETKNIQYF. The CDR3 region has the DNA TGCGCCAGCAGCCAAGCGCCAGGGACAGAAACCAAAAACATTCAGTACTTC.

This rearrangement joins TRBV6-5 to TRBJ2-7; D not resolved. Trimming stripped 6 bases from V and 6 bases from J, with 9 bases between. CDR1 is MNHEY and CDR2 is SVGAGI in the germline V gene. This CDR3 region has 11 residues. CDR3 sequence reads: CASSLRSEQYF. The CDR3 DNA sequence: TGTGCCAGCAGCCTTCGGAGCGAGCAGTACTTC.

This chain uses TRBV28 with TRBJ2-7, with 8 bases fitting TRBD1. Germline lookup yields CDR1 MDHEN and CDR2 SYDVKM. V lost 6 bases to trimming and J lost 3 bases; unmatched junction nucleotides: 10. This CDR3 has 15 residues. CDR3 nucleotides: TGTGCCAGCAGCTCCCCCCGACAGGGGATCTACGAGCAGTACTTC. This codes for CASSSPRQGIYEQYF.

The chain uses TRBV18 and TRBJ2-1, with a possible D match to TRBD2 (5 bases). V lost 4 bases, J lost 5 bases, and 9 bases lay in between. This CDR3 is built from 13 residues. Germline V lookup: CDR1 KGHSH, CDR2 LQKENI. The DNA of the CDR3 is TGTGCCAGCTCACAGCTAGCAAACAATGAGCAGTTCTTC. It yields the protein CASSQLANNEQFF.

This sequence joins TRBV10-3 and TRBJ1-1, with D hard to call. Germline V gene sequence: CDR1 ENHRY, CDR2 SYGVKD. V lost 3 bases, J lost 0 bases, and 5 bases lay in between. The CDR3 contains 13 residues. The DNA of the CDR3 is TGTGCCATCAGTGACTTATTGAACACTGAAGCTTTCTTT. As protein: CAISDLLNTEAFF.

The chain uses TRBV5-1 and TRBJ2-1, with a possible D match to TRBD2 (6 bases). V shed 3 bases and J shed 1 base, with 14 bases lying between them. Germline CDR1 reads SGHRS; CDR2 reads YFSETQ. This CDR3 comprises 16 residues. CDR3: CASSSEAGRSYNEQFF. The CDR3 DNA reads TGCGCCAGCAGCTCCGAGGCCGGGAGATCCTACAATGAGCAGTTCTTC.

This chain connects TRBV27 to TRBJ2-1, with TRBD2 matching over 14 bases. Germline V gene lookup returns CDR1 MNHEY and CDR2 SMNVEV (reference sequence). The CDR3 covers 15 residues. Unmatched junction bases numbered 5, after V lost 6 bases and J lost 7 bases. The CDR3 DNA reads as TGTGCCAGCAGACCCGGGACTAGCGGGAGAAATGAGCAGTTCTTC. This encodes CASRPGTSGRNEQFF.

The CDR3 region is CASSLAGMNTEAFF. The CDR3 bases are TGTGCCAGCAGCTTAGCGGGGATGAACACTGAAGCTTTCTTT. The rearrangement joins TRBV11-2 to TRBJ1-1; D is uncertain. The CDR3 runs to 14 residues. V lost 1 base and J 0 bases, leaving 6 bases between the germline ends. In germline, CDR1 is SGHAT, CDR2 FQNNGV.